These 5 T cell receptor beta chains originate from one sample sequenced in a study of brain T cells in children with intractable seizures. Measured with immunoSEQ multiplex PCR; TCRdb has only the in-frame clones, and not every one. The repertoire holds about 320,000 clones, with over 85% as singletons. Time point here: blood from clinic visit 5 months post-surgery; TSC patient then seizure free. The sample consisted of peripheral blood, taken roughly 5 months after surgery. All receptors derive from a boy under two years old with tuberous sclerosis and intractable seizures.

In DNA, the CDR3 is TGCGCCAGCAGCCAAGTAGGGCAGACGAATGAGCAGTTCTTC. Translated, it gives CASSQVGQTNEQFF. The V and J genes are TRBV4-1 and TRBJ2-1; D call uncertain. V dropped 1 base and J dropped 7 bases, with 11 bases sitting between them. Per germline, CDR1 MGHRA and CDR2 YSYEKL. This CDR3 region has 14 residues.

The rearrangement links TRBV7-9 to TRBJ2-7; D gene unclear. From germline, CDR1 is SEHNR and CDR2 FQNEAQ (reference sequence). The ends were cut back, 6 bases at V and 0 bases at J, with 6 bases in the middle. The CDR3 is 12 amino acids. The DNA for the CDR3 is TGTGCCAGCAGTATGGGCTCCTACGAGCAGTACTTC. This translates into CASSMGSYEQYF.

The rearrangement uses TRBV19 and TRBJ2-3, with 7 bases aligning to TRBD2. The ends lost 5 bases at V and 0 bases at J; junction bases unmatched: 5. Looked up from germline, CDR1 is LNHDA and CDR2 is SQIVND (reference sequence). The CDR3 extends over 15 amino acids. The CDR3 loop is CASSFQRDSTDTQYF. Written as DNA, the CDR3 is TGTGCCAGTAGTTTCCAGCGGGATAGCACAGATACGCAGTATTTT.

This sequence joins TRBV2 and TRBJ2-5, with a possible D match to TRBD2 (5 bases). The CDR3 is made up of 12 amino acids. Germline CDR1 reads SNHLY; CDR2 reads FYNNEI. V lost 8 bases, J lost 4 bases, and 11 bases lay in between. The CDR3 region has the DNA TGTGCCAGCCAAGATGCGGGAGAGACCCAGTACTTC. Encoded protein: CASQDAGETQYF.

A remark on this clone: Germline is not matched at one junction end, which may reflect a read error. The chain is built from TRBV6-5 and TRBJ1-2; 7 bases align to TRBD1. This CDR3 spans 13 amino acids. Per the germline V gene, CDR1 is MNHEY and CDR2 is SVGAGI. The CDR3, as DNA: TGTGCCGGCAGTTGCGGGACAGTTGACTGCTACACCTTC. Its protein product is CAGSCGTVDCYTF.